This is a list of T cell receptor beta chains from one sample in a study of shared clonotypes between healthy human individuals. The table came from immunoSEQ multiplex PCR; TCRdb's copy has only in-frame clones and leaves some out. This table holds hundreds of thousands of clones, 74% found once. The sequencing input was memory CD4+ T cells sorted from blood. These receptors were obtained from a woman in her 30s in good health. CDR3s include the opening cysteine and the closing phenylalanine or tryptophan. The D gene is left open where the match is weak. Only some rows state a clone size, as once, few, many or a class for expanded clones.

V gene,D gene,CDR3 length,clone size,J gene,CDR3 protein
TRBV5-1,.,15,.,TRBJ2-2,CASSLNRGGTGELFF
TRBV5-4,TRBD2,17,once,TRBJ2-2,CASSLGTRIPNTGELFF
TRBV27,TRBD1,15,.,TRBJ2-7,CASSFHGTGGSEQYF
TRBV11-1,.,16,.,TRBJ2-1,CASSSTRGSSYNEQFF
TRBV6-5,TRBD1,15,.,TRBJ2-5,CASSSGQGARETQYF
TRBV7-9,.,14,.,TRBJ2-1,CASSITGNYNEQFF
TRBV9,.,15,.,TRBJ2-3,CASSALQGEGNTQYF
TRBV7-2,TRBD2,16,.,TRBJ2-1,CASSLVSGSSYNEQFF
TRBV9,TRBD1,14,.,TRBJ2-2,CASSAQGTVGELFF
TRBV10-3,TRBD2,15,.,TRBJ2-1,CAISPGGGGGNEQFF
TRBV10-3,.,12,.,TRBJ2-5,CAISDSGGTQYF
TRBV7-9,.,15,.,TRBJ1-6,CASSLALGRGSPLHF
TRBV6-5,.,14,many,TRBJ1-5,CASSLNPGNQPQHF
TRBV30,TRBD1,14,.,TRBJ2-5,CAWDRDRSQETQYF
TRBV2,TRBD2,17,.,TRBJ2-3,CASSERSLAGSGDTQYF
TRBV2,.,17,many,TRBJ2-3,CASRFEAYPPSTDTQYF
TRBV6-1,.,15,.,TRBJ1-4,CASSGERRWDEKLFF
TRBV19,.,17,.,TRBJ1-2,CATRHPLDGLANYGYTF
TRBV28,.,15,.,TRBJ1-2,CASSLGGAINYGYTF
TRBV19,.,14,.,TRBJ2-7,CASMAPVADYEQYF
TRBV15,.,14,.,TRBJ2-7,CATSRDLGVHEQYF
TRBV5-1,TRBD2,16,.,TRBJ2-1,CASSFITSGSFNEQFF
TRBV5-1,TRBD1,14,.,TRBJ2-1,CASSSGQFYNEQFF
TRBV2,.,15,.,TRBJ2-1,CASSEGGGPYNEQFF
TRBV7-9,.,15,.,TRBJ2-5,CASSFLAGTQETQYF
TRBV20-1,.,11,once,TRBJ2-1,CSARSGNEQFF
TRBV7-3,.,15,.,TRBJ2-3,CASSRREGGTDTQYF
TRBV25-1,.,11,.,TRBJ2-1,CASSWGSEQFF
TRBV4-1,TRBD2,17,once,TRBJ2-1,CASSQDLEESGSYEQFF
TRBV2,.,15,.,TRBJ2-3,CASSEHEGGLDTQYF
TRBV6-1,.,15,.,TRBJ1-5,CASGTEDVGHQPQHF
TRBV10-3,TRBD2,15,.,TRBJ2-3,CAISDIAGRTDTQYF
TRBV6-1,TRBD2,13,.,TRBJ2-7,CALRREETYEQYF
TRBV6-1,TRBD2,16,.,TRBJ2-4,CASSQGGLAGENIQYF
TRBV7-9,.,13,.,TRBJ1-1,CASSSTVNTEAFF
TRBV5-4,.,15,.,TRBJ1-2,CASSLPNTRDYGYTF
TRBV11-2,.,17,.,TRBJ2-2,CASSNLRRVDTTGELFF
TRBV6-5,TRBD2,15,.,TRBJ2-5,CASRSEPGLEETQYF
TRBV19,TRBD1,12,.,TRBJ1-1,CASLPTGGRAFF